The 31 T cell receptor beta chains listed next were all sequenced from one sample in a study of breast tumors, draining lymph nodes, adjacent tissues. TCRdb re-called the multiplex PCR reads through MiXCR, storing one row per CDR3 protein. Of some 25,000 distinct CDR3 sequences listed, roughly 20% are singletons. Sequencing input: breast tumor tissue. These receptors were collected from a female donor with breast cancer. Some clones in this sample may be carry-over from other donors' samples.

This sequence joins TRBV20-1 and TRBJ2-4; D may be TRBD1 (5 bases). The V end was cut by 5 bases, the J end by 3 bases, with 14 bases between. The CDR3 runs 14 residues. From germline, CDR1 is DFQATT and CDR2 SNEGSKA (reference sequence). CDR3 protein: CSAGVGLVKNIQYF. The CDR3 coding sequence is TGCAGTGCTGGCGTGGGGCTAGTCAAAAACATTCAGTACTTC.

This clonotype has a handful of counts. This is likely a read error, given that the CDR3 carries no conserved phenylalanine or tryptophan at its end. The genes are TRBV6-1 and TRBJ2-1; 9 nucleotides align to TRBD2. The CDR3 contains 16 residues. J was trimmed by 9 bases and V by 4 bases; bases with no gene match: 13. Germline CDR1 reads MNHNS; CDR2 reads SASEGT. The CDR3 bases are TGTGCCAGCAGTGTACCTTTCGCGGGAGGGCTTGTTGAGCAGTTCCTC. Protein product: CASSVPFAGGLVEQFL.

At least ten counts were recorded for this clonotype. This sequence joins TRBV20-1 and TRBJ2-7; 8 bases fit TRBD1. V was clipped by 6 bases and J by 4 bases; unmatched bases: 8. CDR1 is DFQATT, CDR2 SNEGSKA, per germline (reference sequence). The CDR3 extends over 13 amino acids. CDR3 bases: TGCAGTGCGGAAGACAGGGGTGCGTACGAGCAGTACTTC. As protein: CSAEDRGAYEQYF.

V is TRBV6-1 and J is TRBJ2-5; D call uncertain. Trimming pared 2 bases from V and 4 bases from J, leaving 11 bases between. Germline V CDR1 and CDR2: MNHNS, SASEGT. CDR3 size: 14 residues. The CDR3 DNA sequence: TGTGCCAGCAGTGAATGGTTCAGACCAGAGACCCAGTACTTC. Translation: CASSEWFRPETQYF.

This clonotype has at least ten counts. The CDR3 loop reads CASSSSAGQGLWEQYF. The CDR3 nucleotides read TGTGCCAGCAGCTCCTCGGCGGGACAGGGCCTCTGGGAGCAGTACTTC. V gene TRBV7-9 combines with J gene TRBJ2-7; 9 bases align to TRBD1. The CDR3 consists of 16 residues. J gave up 7 bases and V 4 bases, and 14 bases lay outside the gene matches. CDR1 and CDR2 (germline): SEHNR, FQNEAQ (reference sequence).

Within the sample, this clonotype is medium-sized. The chain joins TRBV2 to TRBJ2-1; D not certain. V was cut by 3 bases and J by 8 bases, with 17 bases left in between. Germline CDR1 and CDR2: SNHLY and FYNNEI. The CDR3 loop spans 15 amino acids. The CDR3: CASSDGLESIDEQFF. DNA for the CDR3: TGTGCCAGCAGTGATGGATTAGAGTCGATAGATGAGCAGTTCTTC. The whole variable domain, filled in from reference TRBV2 and TRBJ2-1, reads EPEVTQTPSHQVTQMGQEVILRCVPISNHLYFYWYRQILGQKVEFLVSFYNNEISEKSEIFDDQFSVERPDGSNFTLKIRSTKLEDSAMYFCASSDGLESIDEQFFGPGTRLTVL.

Comments on this clonotype: Being one base from a much bigger clone, this may be a read error. The rearrangement uses TRBV6-6 and TRBJ2-3; 8 nucleotides match TRBD2. The CDR3 covers 17 residues. Germline V CDR1 and CDR2: MNHNY, SVGAGI (reference sequence). In DNA, the CDR3 is TGTGCCGGCAGTTGGGCCGACTACGGGGGGGGCACAGATACGCAGTATTTT. Translating it yields CAGSWADYGGGTDTQYF.

This clonotype was seen at least ten times. The chain couples TRBV30 to TRBJ1-4; no definite D call. Per the germline V gene, CDR1 is GTSNPN and CDR2 is SVGIG (reference sequence). Trimming took off 1 base at V and 6 bases at J, with 9 bases between the two ends. CDR3 length: 13 residues. CDR3 in DNA: TGTGCCTGGAGTGGTCTAGAGGATGAAAAACTGTTTTTT. Translation gives CAWSGLEDEKLFF.

The gene calls are TRBV5-1 and TRBJ2-7; D is ambiguous. This CDR3 comprises 15 residues. CDR1 and CDR2 from the germline V gene are SGHRS and YFSETQ. The V end lost 0 bases, the J end lost 6 bases, and 16 bases lay between the germline ends. In nucleotides, the CDR3 is TGCGCCAGCAGCTTGGTAGGGCAGAGCTTCTGCGAGCAGTACTTC. Its translation: CASSLVGQSFCEQYF.

This clonotype is classed as medium-sized. The chain employs TRBV9 and TRBJ2-3, with a weak D call TRBD2 (6 bases). V gave up 3 bases and J gave up 4 bases, with 18 bases separating them. The CDR3 is made up of 16 amino acids. Germline CDR1 is SGDLS and CDR2 is YYNGEE. CDR3: CASSGRGGTPPDTQYF. CDR3 coding DNA: TGTGCCAGCAGCGGAAGGGGCGGGACCCCCCCAGATACGCAGTATTTT.

This clonotype was seen repeatedly, ten times or more. V is TRBV6-2 or TRBV6-3 and J is TRBJ2-2; 13 bases map to TRBD2. V lost 0 bases and J lost 2; bases outside the gene matches: 6. CDR1 is MNHEY, CDR2 SVGEGT, per germline. This CDR3 is 19 amino acids long. The CDR3 is CASSYSKGLAGLNTGELFF. The CDR3 region has the DNA TGTGCCAGCAGTTACTCGAAGGGACTAGCGGGATTAAACACCGGGGAGCTGTTTTTT.

In its sample, this clonotype was seen many times. The chain employs TRBV20-1 and TRBJ2-7; 13 bases line up with TRBD2. Looked up from germline, CDR1 is DFQATT and CDR2 is SNEGSKA (reference sequence). Trimming cost V 6 bases and J 7 bases; bases outside gene matches: 9. This CDR3 comprises 14 residues. The chain's CDR3 is CSAGTSGNWYEQYF. CDR3 bases: TGCAGTGCCGGGACTAGCGGGAACTGGTATGAGCAGTACTTC.

This clonotype was seen ten or more times. V gene TRBV5-1 combines with J gene TRBJ2-2; D unresolved. The germline V and J ends were trimmed by 7 bases and 6 bases, with 13 bases remaining between them. Germline V gives CDR1 SGHRS, CDR2 YFSETQ. This CDR3 is built from 13 residues. CDR3 sequence reads: CASGMLVPGELFF. CDR3 coding DNA: TGCGCCAGCGGGATGCTAGTCCCCGGGGAGCTGTTTTTT.

This clonotype was found many times. The chain recombines TRBV9 with TRBJ2-5; D is unclear. The germline V gene encodes CDR1 SGDLS and CDR2 YYNGEE. The V and J ends lost 3 bases and 1 base respectively, with 4 bases between them. The CDR3 consists of 12 residues. CDR3 bases: TGTGCCAGCAGCGGAATCCAAGAGACCCAGTACTTC. It encodes CASSGIQETQYF.

Many counts were recorded for this clonotype. J is TRBJ2-1 and V is TRBV5-1; D gene ambiguous. Trimming cost V 3 bases and J 7 bases, with 5 bases left between them. The CDR3 runs to 11 residues. Germline CDR1 and CDR2: SGHRS and YFSETQ. The CDR3 DNA reads TGCGCCAGCAGCTACCAAAATGAGCAGTTCTTC. It is translated as CASSYQNEQFF.

This clonotype came up many times. V and J are TRBV28 and TRBJ2-3; D is undetermined. This CDR3 is built from 14 residues. Germline CDR1 is MDHEN and CDR2 is SYDVKM. The V and J ends lost 2 bases and 0 bases respectively, with 6 bases between them. The CDR3 DNA is TGTGCCAGCAGTTTAATAGATAGCACAGATACGCAGTATTTT. Translating gives CASSLIDSTDTQYF. Complete variable domain (other parts from reference TRBV28 and TRBJ2-3): DVKVTQSSRYLVKRTGEKVFLECVQDMDHENMFWYRQDPGLGLRLIYFSYDVKMKEKGDIPEGYSVSREKKERFSLILESASTNQTSMYLCASSLIDSTDTQYFGPGTRLTVL.

For this clonotype: A much larger clone differs from this one at a single base, so this may be a read error. The chain carries TRBV18 and TRBJ2-7, with 11 nucleotides matching TRBD1. Germline V CDR1 and CDR2: KGHSH, LQKENI. V shed 8 bases, J shed 1 base, and the junction held 7 bases outside the gene matches. This CDR3 has 15 residues. CDR3 loop: CASPQGQGGSYEQYF. CDR3 nucleotide sequence: TGTGCCAGCCCACAGGGACAGGGGGGGTCCTACGAGCAGTACTTC.

This clonotype was detected many times. This sequence joins TRBV27 and TRBJ1-2, with a tentative D call TRBD1 (6 bases). V lost 3 bases to trimming and J lost 4 bases, with 15 bases between them. CDR1 is MNHEY and CDR2 is SMNVEV in the germline V gene (reference sequence). The CDR3 covers 15 residues. The CDR3 is CASSLNGRGGYGYTF. Here the CDR3 DNA reads TGTGCCAGCAGTTTGAATGGTAGAGGGGGCTATGGCTACACCTTC.

There are many counts of this clonotype. The V and J genes are TRBV28 and TRBJ2-5; TRBD2 matches 14 bases. CDR1 is MDHEN, CDR2 SYDVKM, per germline. The CDR3 runs 15 residues. After removal of 1 base from V and 7 bases from J, the junction contained 2 bases not matched to a gene. CDR3 bases: TGTGCCAGCAGTTTATTAGGGACTAGCGGGAGGACCCAGTACTTC. This encodes CASSLLGTSGRTQYF.

Of note for this clonotype: A much larger clone differs from this one at a single base, so this may be a read error. The chain uses TRBV12-3 or TRBV12-4 and TRBJ2-3, with TRBD2 matching 10 bases. CDR3 length: 13 residues. As DNA, the CDR3 is TGTGCCAGCGGGACTAGCGCAACAGATATGCAGTATTTT. It encodes CASGTSATDMQYF.

In this sample, this clonotype turned up many times. The chain links TRBV9 to TRBJ2-7; 9 nucleotides line up with TRBD2. This CDR3 has 15 residues. The germline V gene has CDR1 SGDLS and CDR2 YYNGEE. The V and J ends lost 2 bases and 7 bases, in that order; junction bases with no gene match: 10. The CDR3 loop reads CASSVGSGSVGEQYF. DNA of the CDR3: TGTGCCAGCAGCGTGGGTAGCGGGAGTGTGGGGGAGCAGTACTTC.

This clonotype was detected ten times or more. V gene TRBV29-1 combines with J gene TRBJ2-5; D is perhaps TRBD1 (5 bases). Trimming took off 3 bases at V and 4 bases at J, with 15 bases between the two ends. Germline-derived CDR1 and CDR2 are SQVTM and ANQGSEA. The CDR3 has 14 amino acids. CDR3 DNA: TGCAGCGTTGATAGGGGCCGGCGAGGAGAGACCCAGTACTTC. This gives the protein CSVDRGRRGETQYF.

In this sample, this clonotype turned up many times. The V gene is TRBV20-1, the J gene TRBJ2-7; 8 bases agree with TRBD1. Unmatched junction bases numbered 8, after V lost 4 bases and J lost 3 bases. The CDR3 extends over 14 amino acids. CDR1 and CDR2 (germline): DFQATT, SNEGSKA (reference sequence). CDR3 bases: TGCAGTGCTATCTCCGGGACAGGTCTCTACGAGCAGTACTTC. It encodes CSAISGTGLYEQYF.

Concerning this clonotype itself: An end of the junction differs from the germline gene, which may be a read error. The chain links TRBV6-5 to TRBJ2-3; 7 bases match TRBD2. Germline V lookup: CDR1 MNHEY, CDR2 SVGAGI. The CDR3 totals 16 residues. The chain's CDR3 is CANSFGGFGMGGRLYF. The CDR3 DNA reads TGTGCCAACAGTTTTGGGGGGTTTGGAATGGGAGGGCGCCTGTATTTT.

This clonotype has ten or more counts. This sequence joins TRBV20-1 and TRBJ1-4, with D perhaps matching TRBD1 (5 bases). Germline V CDR1 and CDR2: DFQATT, SNEGSKA (reference sequence). Trimming shortened V by 6 bases and J by 1 base, and 12 bases separated the two germline ends. The length of the CDR3 is 14 residues. In DNA, the CDR3 is TGCAGTGCCAGAAACAGGCGAACTAATGAAAAACTGTTTTTT. Translated, it gives CSARNRRTNEKLFF.

The V call is TRBV20-1, the J call TRBJ2-1; D is perhaps TRBD1 (5 bases). This CDR3 has 16 amino acids. The germline V gene has CDR1 DFQATT and CDR2 SNEGSKA (reference sequence). The V gene lost 2 bases and the J gene lost 1 base, with 15 bases spanning the gap. In nucleotides, the CDR3 is TGCAGTGCTAGACCAGCCTGGACAAATTCCTACAATGAGCAGTTCTTC. Encoded protein: CSARPAWTNSYNEQFF.

This clonotype was recorded at least ten times. This sequence joins TRBV7-8 and TRBJ2-7; D may correspond to TRBD1 or TRBD2 (6 bases each). The CDR3 is 15 residues long. Trimming took off 1 base at V and 7 bases at J, with 17 bases between the two ends. The germline gives CDR1 SGHVS, CDR2 FQNEAQ. CDR3 protein: CASSLGGPQGREQYF. CDR3 nucleotide sequence: TGTGCCAGCAGCTTAGGGGGGCCCCAGGGGAGGGAGCAGTACTTC.

This clonotype was seen ten or more times. The chain couples TRBV7-8 to TRBJ2-2; 7 bases line up with TRBD1. The trim removed 3 bases at V and 6 bases at J, leaving 4 bases unmatched. From germline, CDR1 is SGHVS and CDR2 FQNEAQ. The CDR3 spans 14 residues. The CDR3 bases are TGTGCCAGCAGCTTGACAGGGACCGCCGGGGAGCTGTTTTTT. Protein product: CASSLTGTAGELFF.

This clonotype was counted once. A read error may be the cause here, since a much bigger clone is one base away. The rearrangement joins TRBV7-6 to TRBJ2-1, with D possibly TRBD1 on 5 matching bases. Looked up from germline, CDR1 is SGHVS and CDR2 is FNYEAQ. There are 16 residues in the CDR3. The CDR3 DNA is TGTGCCAGCAGCTGCCGGGTGGGGCAATGCGACAATGAGCAGCTCTTC. It is translated as CASSCRVGQCDNEQLF.

The chain links TRBV12-3 or TRBV12-4 to TRBJ2-1, with 9 bases aligning to TRBD2. The ends lost 5 bases at V and 5 bases at J; junction bases unmatched: 10. The CDR3 loop spans 16 amino acids. DNA for the CDR3: TGTGCCAGCAGTCCCCGGAGCGGGAGGCCTGACAATGAGCAGTTCTTC. It codes for CASSPRSGRPDNEQFF.

This rearrangement joins TRBV16 to TRBJ1-5; D unresolved. The CDR3 is 17 amino acids. Germline V gene data show CDR1 as KGHSY and CDR2 as FQNENV. Trimming cost V 4 bases and J 6 bases, with 22 bases left between them. The CDR3 region is CASSPTPGRESRQPQHF. CDR3 nucleotide sequence: TGTGCCAGCAGCCCGACCCCCGGGCGAGAATCGCGTCAGCCCCAGCATTTT.